The 8 T cell receptor beta chains in this list originate from one sample, sequenced in a study of T-cell reconstitution after alpha-beta-depleted transplantation in children. Molecular barcoding with unique molecular identifiers was used for the TCRbeta library. TCRdb reanalysed the PCR reads using MiXCR and keeps one entry per CDR3 protein. This table has about 47,000 distinct CDR3 sequences, about 47% appearing once. Sample: peripheral blood, taken before TCRalphabeta/CD19-depleted stem cell transplant. The origin of the receptors is a boy under two years old with SCID, due to receive a stem cell transplant.

This clonotype has at least ten counts. This sequence joins TRBV4-1 and TRBJ2-2, with TRBD2 identical over 7 bases. The ends lost 0 bases at V and 4 bases at J; junction bases unmatched: 5. The germline gives CDR1 MGHRA, CDR2 YSYEKL. The CDR3 runs to 16 residues. As DNA, the CDR3 is TGCGCCAGCAGCCAAGAAAGCGGGGCGCTCACCGGGGAGCTGTTTTTT. It is translated as CASSQESGALTGELFF.

The V and J genes are TRBV4-2 and TRBJ1-4; possible D gene TRBD1, 6 bases. The CDR3 is made up of 16 amino acids. Germline-derived CDR1 and CDR2 are LGHNA and YNFKEQ. Trimming cost V 0 bases and J 8 bases, with 16 bases left between them. CDR3 in amino acids: CASSQDLGGGGEKLFF. Here the CDR3 DNA reads TGTGCCAGCAGCCAAGATTTAGGGGGTGGGGGCGAAAAACTGTTTTTT.

This sequence joins TRBV7-6 and TRBJ2-7; 7 positions match TRBD2. CDR1 is SGHVS and CDR2 is FNYEAQ in the germline V gene. J was trimmed by 6 bases and V by 8 bases; bases with no gene match: 7. The CDR3 is 12 amino acids. DNA of the CDR3: TGTGCCAGCGGGGGGGAGAGTCGCGAGCAGTACTTC. Translated: CASGGESREQYF. The full variable domain, its missing parts supplied by reference TRBV7-6 and TRBJ2-7, is GAGVSQSPRYKVTKRGQDVALRCDPISGHVSLYWYRQALGQGPEFLTYFNYEAQQDKSGLPNDRFSAERPEGSISTLTIQRTEQRDSAMYRCASGGESREQYFGPGTRLTVT.

The sample holds one count of this clonotype. The V and J genes are TRBV29-1 and TRBJ2-7; TRBD2 matches 7 bases. This CDR3 contains 14 residues. Trimming at V came to 1 base and at J to 5 bases, leaving 8 bases not matched to a gene. CDR1 is SQVTM, CDR2 ANQGSEA, per germline. The CDR3 DNA reads TGCAGCGTTGAAGGGGAGGGAGTAGGGGACGAGCAGTACTTC. Amino acid sequence: CSVEGEGVGDEQYF.

This clonotype came up a few times. A read error may produce the germline difference seen at one junction end. V usage is TRBV27 and J usage is TRBJ1-5; 10 nucleotides align to TRBD1. CDR3 length equals 14 residues. Germline V gives CDR1 MNHEY, CDR2 SMNVEV (reference sequence). CDR3 protein: CASSLSGQGPLMSF. The CDR3 DNA sequence: TGTGCCAGCAGTTTGTCGGGACAGGGGCCCTTAATGTCGTTT.

In its sample, this clonotype was seen a few times. V is TRBV4-3 and J is TRBJ1-1; unclear D gene. Germline lookup yields CDR1 LGHNA and CDR2 YSLEER. V lost 3 bases to trimming and J lost 1 base, with 9 bases between them. There are 14 residues in the CDR3. The CDR3 is CASSHMETNTEAFF. The CDR3 nucleotides read TGCGCCAGCAGCCATATGGAAACGAACACTGAAGCTTTCTTT.

This chain links TRBV5-1 with TRBJ2-3, with D uncertain. There are 14 residues in the CDR3. V was cut by 4 bases and J by 0 bases, with 9 bases left in between. Germline CDR1 and CDR2: SGHRS and YFSETQ. The CDR3 nucleotides are TGCGCCAGCAGCCCCCCGGGCAGCACAGATACGCAGTATTTT. Protein sequence: CASSPPGSTDTQYF.

The rearrangement links TRBV11-2 to TRBJ2-7, with TRBD1 identical over 9 bases. The CDR3 covers 13 residues. Looked up from germline, CDR1 is SGHAT and CDR2 is FQNNGV. Losses at the gene ends were 5 bases for V and 12 bases for J; bases not matched to a gene: 11. The CDR3 is CASSRRTGEGAYF. The DNA of the CDR3 is TGTGCCAGCAGCAGGCGGACAGGGGAAGGCGCGTACTTC.